The rows below give T cell receptor beta chains drawn from one sample of a study of blood T cells in healthy people across ages. MiXCR was run by TCRdb on the 5' RACE reads, yielding one entry per CDR3 protein. The sample has around 1.5 million distinct CDR3 sequences; roughly a third are singletons. The specimen was blood. The receptors stem from a woman in her twenties or thirties in good health. The CDR3 runs from the conserved cysteine through the conserved F or W. The order of the fields is J gene, V gene, D gene, clone size, CDR3 protein, CDR3 DNA. D genes are given only for firm matches. Some rows have no size entry. The others give once, few or many, or a class for an expanded clone.

TRBJ1-2	TRBV30	TRBD1	-	CAWRQGALGYTF	TGTGCCTGGAGGCAGGGGGCACTTGGCTACACCTTC
TRBJ2-7	TRBV6-2/TRBV6-3	-	few	CASSWGPPYEQYF	TGTGCCAGCAGTTGGGGACCGCCCTACGAGCAGTACTTC
TRBJ2-3	TRBV7-2	-	few	CASSFAGTDPRGTQYF	TGTGCCAGCAGCTTCGCCGGGACAGATCCTCGGGGGACGCAGTATTTT
TRBJ2-7	TRBV13	-	many	CASSPPTGPESYEQYF	TGTGCCAGCAGCCCACCCACGGGGCCCGAGTCCTACGAGCAGTACTTC
TRBJ2-5	TRBV20-1	-	-	CSASDPGGWETQYF	TGCAGTGCTAGTGACCCCGGGGGATGGGAGACCCAGTACTTC
TRBJ2-6	TRBV28	TRBD2	-	CATRGGGPGANVLTF	TGTGCCACCCGCGGGGGAGGGCCAGGGGCCAACGTCCTGACTTTC
TRBJ2-3	TRBV20-1	-	once	CSATISPLARGDFGTDTQYF	TGCAGTGCTACCATTTCCCCTCTAGCGAGGGGGGACTTCGGCACAGATACGCAGTATTTT
TRBJ1-5	TRBV6-1	-	-	CASRSQGFSNQLQHF	TGTGCCAGCAGATCCCAGGGATTTAGCAATCAGCTCCAGCATTTT
TRBJ2-3	TRBV3-1	-	few	CASSHGGISTDTQYF	TGTGCCAGCAGCCACGGCGGGATTAGCACAGATACGCAGTATTTT
TRBJ2-3	TRBV11-2	-	-	CASSTLRGSTDTQYF	TGTGCCAGCAGCACCCTCAGGGGTAGCACAGATACGCAGTATTTT
TRBJ1-1	TRBV9	-	-	CASSASGDIYAVAEAFF	TGTGCCAGCAGCGCATCCGGGGACATCTATGCAGTCGCTGAAGCTTTCTTT
TRBJ2-3	TRBV20-1	TRBD2	-	CSASGSGRMDTQYF	TGCAGTGCTAGTGGTAGCGGGAGGATGGATACGCAGTATTTT
TRBJ2-7	TRBV11-2	-	many	CASSLPARERSGVEQYF	TGTGCCAGCAGCTTACCAGCTCGGGAGCGTTCGGGGGTAGAGCAGTACTTC
TRBJ2-4	TRBV28	-	-	CASSSTPRGAIQYF	TGTGCCAGCAGTTCGACCCCTCGGGGGGCGATTCAGTACTTC
TRBJ2-1	TRBV3-1	TRBD2	-	CASSQGTSEHSEQFF	TGTGCCAGCAGCCAAGGGACTAGCGAACACAGTGAGCAGTTCTTC
TRBJ2-1	TRBV7-2	TRBD2	few	CASSVLAGGPSYNEQFF	TGTGCCAGCAGCGTACTAGCGGGAGGGCCATCCTACAATGAGCAGTTCTTC
TRBJ1-2	TRBV29-1	-	-	CSVEIQGTYGYTF	TGCAGCGTTGAAATCCAAGGAACATATGGCTACACCTTC
TRBJ2-1	TRBV12-3/TRBV12-4	TRBD2	-	CASSPAGGGGEQFF	TGTGCCAGCAGCCCAGCGGGAGGCGGTGGTGAGCAGTTCTTC
TRBJ1-1	TRBV2	TRBD1	-	CASRAGGNPLWTEAFF	TGTGCCAGCAGGGCAGGGGGAAACCCCCTGTGGACTGAAGCTTTCTTT
TRBJ1-5	TRBV4-1	TRBD1	few	CASSPKGAVNQPQHF	TGCGCCAGCAGCCCCAAGGGGGCAGTCAATCAGCCCCAGCATTTT
TRBJ1-1	TRBV6-1	-	-	CASRAEILGTEAFF	TGTGCCAGCAGGGCGGAAATTTTAGGAACTGAAGCTTTCTTT
TRBJ1-2	TRBV7-2	-	few	CAQSGGAYGYTF	TGTGCCCAGTCGGGGGGAGCCTATGGCTACACCTTC
TRBJ2-5	TRBV6-6	TRBD2	-	CASSYVRTSGLQETQYF	TGTGCCAGCAGTTACGTACGGACTAGCGGGCTCCAAGAGACCCAGTACTTC
TRBJ2-7	TRBV20-1	TRBD1	many	CSARGGQSYEQYF	TGCAGTGCTAGAGGGGGACAGTCCTACGAGCAGTACTTC
TRBJ2-7	TRBV7-3	-	-	CASSASTGPYEQYF	TGTGCCAGCAGCGCCTCGACAGGCCCCTACGAGCAGTACTTC
TRBJ2-2	TRBV20-1	-	few	CSAREEGGGTGELFF	TGCAGTGCTAGAGAGGAGGGGGGGGGCACCGGGGAGCTGTTTTTT
TRBJ2-3	TRBV6-1	-	-	CASSRAGFADTQYF	TGTGCCAGCAGCCGGGCTGGGTTCGCAGATACGCAGTATTTT
TRBJ2-7	TRBV29-1	-	many	CSVDGLEAGDNPYEQYF	TGCAGCGTTGATGGGTTGGAAGCGGGCGACAACCCCTACGAGCAGTACTTC
TRBJ2-7	TRBV3-1	TRBD2	-	CATQFGSGTRYEQYF	TGTGCCACCCAATTCGGATCCGGGACTAGATACGAGCAGTACTTC
TRBJ1-2	TRBV15	-	few	CATSRDTVGGGYTF	TGTGCCACCAGCAGAGATACTGTGGGTGGAGGCTACACCTTC
TRBJ2-7	TRBV6-1	-	-	CASSERRPIVTYEQYF	TGTGCCAGCAGTGAACGCAGGCCGATCGTTACCTACGAGCAGTACTTC
TRBJ2-3	TRBV7-9	-	few	CAAAASTDTQYF	TGTGCGGCGGCGGCTAGCACAGATACGCAGTATTTT
TRBJ1-1	TRBV5-1	TRBD1	-	CASSLAPRGGNTEAFF	TGCGCCAGCAGCTTGGCCCCCAGGGGGGGGAACACTGAAGCTTTCTTT
TRBJ2-1	TRBV7-2	-	few	CASSLGPPSLSEQFF	TGTGCCAGCAGCTTAGGGCCTCCCTCGTTGAGTGAGCAGTTCTTC
TRBJ2-1	TRBV4-1	-	many	CASSQGLPLLGNEQFF	TGCGCCAGCAGCCAGGGACTCCCTCTACTGGGGAATGAGCAGTTCTTC
TRBJ2-3	TRBV20-1	-	once	CSQDRPRTYTSTDTQYF	TGCAGTCAAGACCGCCCGAGGACCTATACTAGCACAGATACGCAGTATTTT
TRBJ2-1	TRBV25-1	-	few	CATGGLTGSSYNEQFF	TGTGCCACTGGGGGACTCACAGGGAGCTCCTACAATGAGCAGTTCTTC
TRBJ2-5	TRBV6-6	-	-	CASSYSTGMTQYF	TGTGCCAGCAGTTACTCTACAGGGATGACCCAGTACTTC
TRBJ1-2	TRBV7-9	-	-	CASSLEGTSYGYTF	TGTGCCAGCAGCTTAGAGGGCACCAGCTATGGCTACACCTTC
TRBJ2-3	TRBV6-1	TRBD2	-	CASSDSGRWDTQYF	TGTGCCAGCAGTGACAGCGGGAGGTGGGATACGCAGTATTTT
TRBJ2-3	TRBV6-2/TRBV6-3	-	many	CASSLEYTQYF	TGTGCCAGCAGTTTGGAGTATACGCAGTATTTT
TRBJ2-1	TRBV10-3	TRBD1	-	CAIAKGQGYNEQFF	TGTGCCATCGCTAAGGGACAGGGTTACAATGAGCAGTTCTTC
TRBJ1-2	TRBV7-3	TRBD1	-	CASSAAGGGVHTF	TGTGCCAGCAGCGCCGCAGGGGGCGGGGTACACACCTTC
TRBJ2-7	TRBV27	TRBD1	-	CASSVNRDRVPYGQYF	TGTGCCAGCAGTGTGAACCGGGACAGGGTCCCCTACGGGCAGTACTTC
TRBJ1-5	TRBV12-3/TRBV12-4	-	-	CASSDDLGNQPQHF	TGTGCCAGCAGCGATGACCTGGGCAATCAGCCCCAGCATTTT
TRBJ2-1	TRBV6-5	-	many	CASSYSIGQFHYNEQFF	TGTGCCAGCAGTTACTCGATAGGGCAATTTCACTACAATGAGCAGTTCTTC
TRBJ1-1	TRBV20-1	-	once	CSARENRLLGTEAFF	TGCAGTGCTAGAGAGAACCGACTCTTAGGGACTGAAGCTTTCTTT
TRBJ1-1	TRBV5-6	-	few	CASSFGSMNTEAFF	TGTGCCAGCAGCTTTGGCAGCATGAACACTGAAGCTTTCTTT
TRBJ2-3	TRBV6-5	-	-	CASSYSVQNPWDSTDTQYF	TGTGCCAGCAGTTACTCGGTACAGAACCCCTGGGACTCCACAGATACGCAGTATTTT
TRBJ1-4	TRBV20-1	TRBD1	-	CSARTNGQGARLNEKLFF	TGCAGTGCTAGGACCAATGGGCAGGGGGCACGTCTTAATGAAAAACTGTTTTTT
TRBJ2-7	TRBV20-1	TRBD2	-	CSASPAAGGPLEQYF	TGCAGTGCTAGTCCCGCGGCGGGGGGTCCCCTCGAGCAGTACTTC
TRBJ2-1	TRBV5-1	-	few	CASSFGQTNNEQFF	TGCGCCAGCAGCTTTGGACAGACGAATAATGAGCAGTTCTTC
TRBJ2-5	TRBV20-1	-	-	CSTSRLPYEETQYF	TGCAGTACTAGTAGGCTGCCTTACGAGGAGACCCAGTACTTC
TRBJ1-4	TRBV4-1	-	-	CASSQDGRANEKLFF	TGCGCCAGCAGCCAAGACGGACGGGCTAATGAAAAACTGTTTTTT